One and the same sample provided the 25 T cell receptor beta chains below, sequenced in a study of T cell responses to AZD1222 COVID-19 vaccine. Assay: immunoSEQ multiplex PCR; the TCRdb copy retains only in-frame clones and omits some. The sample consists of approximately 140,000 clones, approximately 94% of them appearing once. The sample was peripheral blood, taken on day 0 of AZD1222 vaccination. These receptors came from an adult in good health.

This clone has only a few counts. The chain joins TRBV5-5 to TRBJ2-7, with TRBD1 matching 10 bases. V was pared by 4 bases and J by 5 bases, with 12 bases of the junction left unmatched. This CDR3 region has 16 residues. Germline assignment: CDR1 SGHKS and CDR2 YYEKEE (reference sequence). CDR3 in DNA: TGTGCCAGCAGCGGGTGGGACAGGGGAATTTTCAACGAGCAGTACGTC. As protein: CASSGWDRGIFNEQYV.

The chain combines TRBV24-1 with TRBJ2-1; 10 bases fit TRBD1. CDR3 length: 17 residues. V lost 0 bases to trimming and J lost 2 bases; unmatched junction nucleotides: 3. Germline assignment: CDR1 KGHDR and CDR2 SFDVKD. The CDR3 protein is CATSDLGTGVPYNEQFF. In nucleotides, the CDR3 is TGTGCCACCAGTGATTTGGGGACAGGGGTCCCCTACAATGAGCAGTTCTTC.

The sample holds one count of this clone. Written as DNA, the CDR3 is TGTGCCAGCAGCTTAAGGGGGCGATCTAGCGGGCTAAACACCGGGGAGCTGTTTTTT. It is translated as CASSLRGRSSGLNTGELFF. The V call is TRBV7-2, the J call TRBJ2-2, with D tentatively TRBD2 (8 bases). Germline values: CDR1 SGHTA, CDR2 FQGNSA. V was pared by 2 bases and J by 2 bases, with 21 bases between. The CDR3 is made up of 19 amino acids. The full variable domain, completed using reference TRBV7-2 and TRBJ2-2, is GAGVSQSPSNKVTEKGKDVELRCDPISGHTALYWYRQSLGQGLEFLIYFQGNSAPDKSGLPSDRFSAERTGGSVSTLTIQRTQQEDSAVYLCASSLRGRSSGLNTGELFFGEGSRLTVL.

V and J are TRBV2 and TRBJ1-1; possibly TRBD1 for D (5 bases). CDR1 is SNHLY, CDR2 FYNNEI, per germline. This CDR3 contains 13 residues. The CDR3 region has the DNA TGTGCGAACAACCGGGGGGAGTACGATGAAGCTTTCTTT. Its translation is CANNRGEYDEAFF.

CDR3 region: CASSNAGGPVLSTNEKLFF. The CDR3 nucleotides read TGTGCCAGTAGTAATGCAGGGGGCCCGGTCCTCTCAACTAATGAAAAACTGTTTTTT. The rearrangement links TRBV19 to TRBJ1-4, with 8 positions matching TRBD1. Germline CDR1 is LNHDA and CDR2 is SQIVND (reference sequence). This CDR3 has 19 amino acids. Germline trimming cut 4 bases from V and 0 bases from J; bases unmatched to any gene: 13.

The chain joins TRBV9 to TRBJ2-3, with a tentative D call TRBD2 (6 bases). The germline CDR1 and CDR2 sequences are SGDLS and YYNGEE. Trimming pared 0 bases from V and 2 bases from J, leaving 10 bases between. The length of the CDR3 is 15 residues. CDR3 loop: CASSVGLGNTDTQYF. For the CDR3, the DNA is TGTGCCAGCAGCGTAGGACTAGGCAACACAGATACGCAGTATTTT.

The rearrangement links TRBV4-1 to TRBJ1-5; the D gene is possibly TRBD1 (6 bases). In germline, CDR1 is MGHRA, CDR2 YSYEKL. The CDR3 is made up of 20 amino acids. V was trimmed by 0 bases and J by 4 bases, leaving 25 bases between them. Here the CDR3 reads CASSQDLRRRGGALNQPQHF. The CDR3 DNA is TGCGCCAGCAGCCAAGATCTTCGTCGGAGGGGGGGGGCCTTGAATCAGCCCCAGCATTTT.

The CDR3 sequence: CASSSRDTRGEQYV. The DNA for the CDR3 is TGTGCCAGCAGTAGCCGGGACACCCGAGGGGAGCAGTACGTC. The gene calls are TRBV6-5 and TRBJ2-7, with D possibly being TRBD1 (6 bases). V was clipped by 5 bases and J by 7 bases, with 18 bases between them. The germline CDR1 and CDR2 sequences are MNHEY and SVGAGI. This CDR3 comprises 14 residues.

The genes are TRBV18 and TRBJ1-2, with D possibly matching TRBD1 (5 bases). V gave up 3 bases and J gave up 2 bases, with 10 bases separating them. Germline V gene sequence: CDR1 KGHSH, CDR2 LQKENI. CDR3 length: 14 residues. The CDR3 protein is CASSPTRGNYGYTF. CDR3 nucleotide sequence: TGTGCCAGCTCACCCACACGGGGGAACTATGGCTACACCTTC.

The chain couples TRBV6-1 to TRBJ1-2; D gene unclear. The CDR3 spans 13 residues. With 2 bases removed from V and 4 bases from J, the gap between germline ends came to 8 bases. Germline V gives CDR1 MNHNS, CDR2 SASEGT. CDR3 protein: CASSERGIYGYTF. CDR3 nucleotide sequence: TGTGCCAGCAGTGAAAGAGGTATCTATGGCTACACCTTC.

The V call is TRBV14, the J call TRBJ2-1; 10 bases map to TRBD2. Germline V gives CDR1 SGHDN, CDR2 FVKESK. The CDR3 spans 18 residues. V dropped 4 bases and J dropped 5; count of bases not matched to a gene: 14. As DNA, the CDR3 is TGTGCCAGCAGCCCACCCCTCGAGCGGGGGGGCTACCACAATGAGCAGTTCTTC. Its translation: CASSPPLERGGYHNEQFF.

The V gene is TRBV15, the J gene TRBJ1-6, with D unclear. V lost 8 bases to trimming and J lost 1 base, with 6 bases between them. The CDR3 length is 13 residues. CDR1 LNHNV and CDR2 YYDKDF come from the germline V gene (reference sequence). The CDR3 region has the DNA TGTGCCACCTCGCGGTCCTATAATTCACCCCTCCACTTT. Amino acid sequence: CATSRSYNSPLHF.

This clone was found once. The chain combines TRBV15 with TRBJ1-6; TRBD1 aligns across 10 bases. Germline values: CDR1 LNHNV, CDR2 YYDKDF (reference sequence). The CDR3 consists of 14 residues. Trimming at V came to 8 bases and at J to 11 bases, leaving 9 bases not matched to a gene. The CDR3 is CATSEDRGLTPLHF. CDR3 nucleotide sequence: TGTGCCACCTCCGAGGACAGGGGGTTGACACCCCTCCACTTT.

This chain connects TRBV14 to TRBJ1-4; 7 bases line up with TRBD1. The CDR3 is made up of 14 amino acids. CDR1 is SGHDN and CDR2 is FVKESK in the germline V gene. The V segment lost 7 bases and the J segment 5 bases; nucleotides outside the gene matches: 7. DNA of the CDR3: TGTGCCAGCACTCCGACAGGGCGGAATGAAAAACTGTTTTTT. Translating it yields CASTPTGRNEKLFF.

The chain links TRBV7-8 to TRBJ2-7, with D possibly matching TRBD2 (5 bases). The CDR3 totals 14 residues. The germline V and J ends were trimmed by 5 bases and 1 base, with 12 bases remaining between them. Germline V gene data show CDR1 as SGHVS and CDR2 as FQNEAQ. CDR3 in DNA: TGTGCCAGCAGCCAAGATCCGGGGTCCTACGAGCAGTACGTC. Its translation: CASSQDPGSYEQYV.

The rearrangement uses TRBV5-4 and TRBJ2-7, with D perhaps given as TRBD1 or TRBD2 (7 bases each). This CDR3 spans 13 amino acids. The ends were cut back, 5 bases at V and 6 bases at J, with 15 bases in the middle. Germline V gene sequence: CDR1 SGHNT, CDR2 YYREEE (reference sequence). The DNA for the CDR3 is TGTGCCAGCAGTCGGGGAGGGGGCGGCGAGCAGTACGTC. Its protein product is CASSRGGGGEQYV.

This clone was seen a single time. CDR3 coding DNA: TGTGCCAGCAGCCCGACGGGCCGTTACGAGCAGTACGTC. Encoded protein: CASSPTGRYEQYV. V gene TRBV28 combines with J gene TRBJ2-7; no definite D call. V dropped 6 bases and J dropped 4 bases, with 13 bases sitting between them. CDR1 and CDR2 (germline): MDHEN, SYDVKM. The CDR3 loop spans 13 amino acids.

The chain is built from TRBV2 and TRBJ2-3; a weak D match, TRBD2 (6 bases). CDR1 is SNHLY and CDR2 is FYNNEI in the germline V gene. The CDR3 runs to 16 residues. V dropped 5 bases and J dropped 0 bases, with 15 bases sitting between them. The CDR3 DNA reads TGTGCCAGCAGTTCCTCTAGCGCCCTTAGCACAGATACGCAGTATTTT. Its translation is CASSSSSALSTDTQYF.

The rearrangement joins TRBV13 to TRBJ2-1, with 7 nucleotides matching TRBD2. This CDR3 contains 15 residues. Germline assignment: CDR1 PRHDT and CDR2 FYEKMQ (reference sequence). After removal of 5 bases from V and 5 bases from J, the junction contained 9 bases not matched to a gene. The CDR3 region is CASSTSVSFHNEQFF. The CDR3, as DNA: TGTGCCAGCAGCACTAGCGTTAGCTTTCACAATGAGCAGTTCTTC. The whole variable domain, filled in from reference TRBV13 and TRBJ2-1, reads AAGVIQSPRHLIKEKRETATLKCYPIPRHDTVYWYQQGPGQDPQFLISFYEKMQSDKGSIPDRFSAQQFSDYHSELNMSSLELGDSALYFCASSTSVSFHNEQFFGPGTRLTVL.

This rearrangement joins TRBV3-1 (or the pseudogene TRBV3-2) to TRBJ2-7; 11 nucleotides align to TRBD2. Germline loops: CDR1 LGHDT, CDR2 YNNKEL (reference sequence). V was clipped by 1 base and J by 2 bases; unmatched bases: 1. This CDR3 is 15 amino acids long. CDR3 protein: CASSQGLAGPYEQYV. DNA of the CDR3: TGTGCCAGCAGCCAAGGACTAGCGGGGCCCTACGAGCAGTACGTC.

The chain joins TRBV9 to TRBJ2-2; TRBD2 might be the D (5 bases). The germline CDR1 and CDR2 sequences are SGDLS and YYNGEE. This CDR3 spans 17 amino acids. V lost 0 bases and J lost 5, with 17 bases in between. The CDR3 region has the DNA TGTGCCAGCAGCGTAGATCCAAGAGGGAGTGGTACCGGGGAGCTGTTTTTT. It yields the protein CASSVDPRGSGTGELFF.

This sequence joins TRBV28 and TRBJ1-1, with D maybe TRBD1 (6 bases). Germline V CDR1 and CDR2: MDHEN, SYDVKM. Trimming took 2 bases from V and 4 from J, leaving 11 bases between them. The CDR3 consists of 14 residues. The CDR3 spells CASSLMGAGTEAFF. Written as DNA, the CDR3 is TGTGCCAGCAGTTTAATGGGGGCGGGCACTGAAGCTTTCTTT. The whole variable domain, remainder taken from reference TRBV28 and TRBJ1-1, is DVKVTQSSRYLVKRTGEKVFLECVQDMDHENMFWYRQDPGLGLRLIYFSYDVKMKEKGDIPEGYSVSREKKERFSLILESASTNQTSMYLCASSLMGAGTEAFFGQGTRLTVV.

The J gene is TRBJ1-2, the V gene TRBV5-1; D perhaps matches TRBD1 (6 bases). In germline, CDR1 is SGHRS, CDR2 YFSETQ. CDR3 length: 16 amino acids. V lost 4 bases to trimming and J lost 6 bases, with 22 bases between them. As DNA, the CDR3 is TGCGCCAGCAGCCAAGTCGTCGGGGCAGGGGCTAATGGCTACACCTTC. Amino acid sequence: CASSQVVGAGANGYTF. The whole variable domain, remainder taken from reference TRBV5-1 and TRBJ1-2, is KAGVTQTPRYLIKTRGQQVTLSCSPISGHRSVSWYQQTPGQGLQFLFEYFSETQRNKGNFPGRFSGRQFSNSRSEMNVSTLELGDSALYLCASSQVVGAGANGYTFGSGTRLTVV.

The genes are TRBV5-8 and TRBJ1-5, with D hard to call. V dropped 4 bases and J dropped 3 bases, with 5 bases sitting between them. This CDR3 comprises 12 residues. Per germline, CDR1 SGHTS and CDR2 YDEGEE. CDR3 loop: CASSGLNQPQHF. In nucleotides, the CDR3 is TGTGCCAGCAGCGGACTCAATCAGCCCCAGCATTTT.

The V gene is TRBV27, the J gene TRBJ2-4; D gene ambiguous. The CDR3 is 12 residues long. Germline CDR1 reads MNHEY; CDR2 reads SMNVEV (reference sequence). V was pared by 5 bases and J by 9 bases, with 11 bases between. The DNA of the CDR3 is TGTGCCAGCAGTCCCTCTGGCGGCATTCAGTACTTC. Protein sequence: CASSPSGGIQYF.